Following are 26 T cell receptor beta chains from one sample sequenced in a study of T cell clonotyping in hematopoietic cell transplantation. Method: immunoSEQ multiplex PCR; TCRdb's copy keeps in-frame clones and lacks some. The profile shows about 45,000 clones, about four fifths of them singletons. Noted time point: recipient sample about 28 days before transplant, after cytoreduction. The material sequenced was peripheral blood mononuclear cells, taken before stem cell transplant. These TCRs come from a man aged 60-69 years with myelodysplastic syndrome. Some clones in this sample may be carry-over from other donors' samples.

The chain joins TRBV11-2 to TRBJ1-1; possibly TRBD1 for D (5 bases). The CDR3 runs to 14 residues. Germline-derived CDR1 and CDR2 are SGHAT and FQNNGV. The germline V and J ends were trimmed by 4 bases and 8 bases, with 17 bases remaining between them. CDR3 sequence: CASSSLEGWTEAFF. Here the CDR3 DNA reads TGTGCCAGCAGCTCCCTCGAGGGGTGGACAGAAGCTTTCTTT.

In this sample, this clone turned up a few times. The chain carries TRBV7-9 and TRBJ1-6; D is ambiguous. Trimming removed 1 base at V and 3 bases at J, with 7 bases between. CDR1 and CDR2 (germline): SEHNR, FQNEAQ (reference sequence). The CDR3 consists of 15 residues. DNA of the CDR3: TGTGCCAGCAGCTTAGGGGGAGGCTATAATTCACCCCTCCACTTT. Amino acids: CASSLGGGYNSPLHF.

DNA for the CDR3: TGTGCCAGCAGCTTTAAGAACACCGGGGAGCTGTTTTTT. Its translation: CASSFKNTGELFF. The chain uses TRBV7-9 and TRBJ2-2; D is unresolved. Germline CDR1 reads SEHNR; CDR2 reads FQNEAQ (reference sequence). Deletions cut 3 bases from V and 1 base from J, with 3 bases between. The CDR3 length is 13 residues. Based on the CDR3 plus reference TRBV7-9 and TRBJ2-2, the full variable domain is DTGVSQNPRHKITKRGQNVTFRCDPISEHNRLYWYRQTLGQGPEFLTYFQNEAQLEKSRLLSDRFSAERPKGSFSTLEIQRTEQGDSAMYLCASSFKNTGELFFGEGSRLTVL.

This clone has only one observation. CDR3 DNA: TGTGCCACCAGCAGAGATCGAGATGGCACAGGGGGTAGGTACGAGCAGTACTTC. It yields the protein CATSRDRDGTGGRYEQYF. The chain employs TRBV15 and TRBJ2-7, with 8 bases that match TRBD1. The V gene end was trimmed by 0 bases and the J gene end by 4 bases; junction bases not matched to a gene: 14. Germline loops: CDR1 LNHNV, CDR2 YYDKDF (reference sequence). The CDR3 extends over 18 amino acids.

The chain has TRBV14 and TRBJ2-7; no firm D call. Trimming removed 0 bases from V and 8 bases from J, with 14 bases in between. Germline V gene sequence: CDR1 SGHDN, CDR2 FVKESK. The CDR3 consists of 14 residues. Here the CDR3 reads CASSQDPGPFQQYF. CDR3 nucleotides: TGTGCCAGCAGCCAAGATCCAGGACCGTTTCAGCAGTACTTC.

This chain joins TRBV5-6 and TRBJ2-1; D may be TRBD1 (7 bases). Germline V gene sequence: CDR1 SGHDT, CDR2 YYEEEE. This CDR3 comprises 13 residues. V was pared by 7 bases and J by 7 bases, with 15 bases between. The CDR3 spells CASGGTVRNEQFF. The CDR3 coding sequence is TGTGCCAGCGGCGGGACAGTCAGAAATGAGCAGTTCTTC. Using reference TRBV5-6 and TRBJ2-1 for the parts outside the CDR3, the full variable domain is DAGVTQSPTHLIKTRGQQVTLRCSPKSGHDTVSWYQQALGQGPQFIFQYYEEEERQRGNFPDRFSGHQFPNYSSELNVNALLLGDSALYLCASGGTVRNEQFFGPGTRLTVL.

The rearrangement uses TRBV6-6 and TRBJ1-6; a weak D match, TRBD1 (5 bases). V lost 5 bases and J 10 bases, leaving 15 bases between the germline ends. Looked up from germline, CDR1 is MNHNY and CDR2 is SVGAGI (reference sequence). The CDR3 extends over 14 amino acids. The CDR3 loop is CASSPPGTGSPLHF. Written as DNA, the CDR3 is TGTGCCAGCAGTCCCCCCGGGACCGGGTCACCCCTCCACTTT.

The chain uses TRBV9 and TRBJ2-3; no clear D. CDR1 and CDR2 (germline): SGDLS, YYNGEE. This CDR3 region has 13 residues. The V gene lost 0 bases and the J gene lost 2 bases, with 4 bases spanning the gap. The CDR3 DNA reads as TGTGCCAGCAGCGTAGGAGTCACAGATACGCAGTATTTT. Amino acid sequence: CASSVGVTDTQYF.

The chain combines TRBV11-2 with TRBJ2-7, with 9 positions matching TRBD1. This CDR3 comprises 14 residues. The germline V gene has CDR1 SGHAT and CDR2 FQNNGV. After removal of 2 bases from V and 6 bases from J, the junction contained 5 bases not matched to a gene. CDR3 loop: CASSLTGGTGEQYF. CDR3 in DNA: TGTGCCAGCAGCTTAACAGGGGGCACGGGCGAGCAGTACTTC.

V gene TRBV7-8 combines with J gene TRBJ2-1, with 7 bases matching TRBD1. The V gene's germline CDR1 is SGHVS and CDR2 FQNEAQ. Germline trimming cut 4 bases from V and 6 bases from J; bases unmatched to any gene: 3. The CDR3 totals 13 residues. CDR3 nucleotides: TGTGCCAGCAGCTCCGGGACAGTCAATGAGCAGTTCTTC. It translates to CASSSGTVNEQFF.

A single count supports this clone. The chain carries TRBV19 and TRBJ2-7; 10 nucleotides line up with TRBD1. Germline CDR1 is LNHDA and CDR2 is SQIVND (reference sequence). J gave up 2 bases and V 0 bases, and 16 bases lay outside the gene matches. There are 20 residues in the CDR3. CDR3: CASSIELAGTGAINTYEQYF. CDR3 nucleotide sequence: TGTGCCAGTAGTATAGAGTTAGCCGGGACAGGGGCCATTAATACCTACGAGCAGTACTTC.

V and J are TRBV10-1 and TRBJ2-1; 8 bases fit TRBD1. Germline loops: CDR1 WNHNN, CDR2 SYGVQD (reference sequence). The ends lost 2 bases at V and 3 bases at J; junction bases unmatched: 3. CDR3 length: 15 amino acids. The chain's CDR3 is CASSERDRSYNEQFF. Here the CDR3 DNA reads TGCGCCAGCAGTGAGCGGGACAGGAGCTACAATGAGCAGTTCTTC.

CDR3 amino acids: CAWSVGVGTGGNEQYF. As DNA, the CDR3 is TGTGCCTGGAGTGTAGGGGTCGGGACGGGCGGCAACGAGCAGTACTTC. This sequence joins TRBV30 and TRBJ2-7; D tentatively fits TRBD1 or TRBD2 (5 bases each). Deletions cut 0 bases from V and 5 bases from J, with 20 bases between. CDR3 size: 16 residues. Per the germline V gene, CDR1 is GTSNPN and CDR2 is SVGIG (reference sequence).

This chain joins TRBV19 and TRBJ1-2; 7 nucleotides line up with TRBD1. Per the germline V gene, CDR1 is LNHDA and CDR2 is SQIVND (reference sequence). The CDR3 has 13 amino acids. J lost 8 bases, V lost 2 bases, and 5 bases had no gene match. CDR3 sequence reads: CASSILTGSGYTF. In DNA form, the CDR3 reads TGTGCCAGTAGTATATTGACAGGGTCCGGCTACACCTTC. Full variable domain (missing parts from reference TRBV19 and TRBJ1-2): DGGITQSPKYLFRKEGQNVTLSCEQNLNHDAMYWYRQDPGQGLRLIYYSQIVNDFQKGDIAEGYSVSREKKESFPLTVTSAQKNPTAFYLCASSILTGSGYTFGSGTRLTVV.

The chain is built from TRBV19 and TRBJ2-5; 9 bases agree with TRBD1. Germline V gives CDR1 LNHDA, CDR2 SQIVND (reference sequence). J gave up 5 bases and V 3 bases, and 10 bases lay outside the gene matches. This CDR3 region has 16 residues. The CDR3 DNA follows: TGTGCCAGTAGTATTGGTTACAGGGGGCCTACGGAGACCCAGTACTTC. Translating gives CASSIGYRGPTETQYF.

The J gene is TRBJ2-1, the V gene TRBV6-5, with D perhaps assigned TRBD1 or TRBD2 (5 bases each). Germline CDR1 reads MNHEY; CDR2 reads SVGAGI. V lost 8 bases and J lost 3, with 8 bases in between. This CDR3 contains 12 residues. CDR3 protein: CASWDLYNEQFF. The DNA of the CDR3 is TGTGCCAGCTGGGACCTCTACAATGAGCAGTTCTTC.

This clone is a singleton in its sample. The V gene is TRBV9, the J gene TRBJ2-3; TRBD2 aligns across 10 bases. The CDR3 consists of 15 residues. The germline V gene has CDR1 SGDLS and CDR2 YYNGEE. Trimming at V came to 4 bases and at J to 5 bases, leaving 7 bases not matched to a gene. The CDR3: CASSPSGGAGDTQYF. Written as DNA, the CDR3 is TGTGCCAGCAGCCCCAGCGGGGGGGCAGGAGATACGCAGTATTTT.

The chain recombines TRBV7-2 with TRBJ2-2; no reliable D call. V was pared by 1 base and J by 0 bases, with 6 bases between. The CDR3 has 15 amino acids. Per the germline V gene, CDR1 is SGHTA and CDR2 is FQGNSA. The CDR3 nucleotides are TGTGCCAGCAGCTTAGGGCCGACGAACACCGGGGAGCTGTTTTTT. Amino acid sequence: CASSLGPTNTGELFF. Using reference TRBV7-2 and TRBJ2-2 for the parts outside the CDR3, the full variable domain is GAGVSQSPSNKVTEKGKDVELRCDPISGHTALYWYRQSLGQGLEFLIYFQGNSAPDKSGLPSDRFSAERTGGSVSTLTIQRTQQEDSAVYLCASSLGPTNTGELFFGEGSRLTVL.

This chain uses TRBV10-3 with TRBJ2-3; D is possibly TRBD1 (6 bases). This CDR3 contains 12 residues. V lost 7 bases and J 6 bases, leaving 11 bases between the germline ends. Looked up from germline, CDR1 is ENHRY and CDR2 is SYGVKD. CDR3 sequence: CAINQGTDTQYF. The CDR3 coding sequence is TGTGCCATCAACCAGGGGACGGATACGCAGTATTTT.

CDR3 DNA sequence: TGTGCCAGCAGCTCTACAGATACGCAGTATTTT. Translation gives CASSSTDTQYF. The rearrangement links TRBV9 to TRBJ2-3; D call uncertain. Germline V gene lookup returns CDR1 SGDLS and CDR2 YYNGEE. CDR3 length: 11 amino acids. With 4 bases removed from V and 3 bases from J, the gap between germline ends came to 3 bases.

The V and J genes are TRBV28 and TRBJ1-1; no clear D. Deletions cut 5 bases from V and 0 bases from J, with 16 bases between. The V gene's germline CDR1 is MDHEN and CDR2 SYDVKM. The CDR3 consists of 16 residues. This CDR3 is CASSPLQYRLNTEAFF. The CDR3 DNA sequence: TGTGCCAGCAGTCCCTTGCAATATCGGCTGAACACTGAAGCTTTCTTT.

This clone was seen a handful of times. The chain combines TRBV15 with TRBJ2-7, with D uncertain. The CDR3 extends over 14 amino acids. Germline CDR1 reads LNHNV; CDR2 reads YYDKDF (reference sequence). Between the trimmed V and J ends, which lost 5 bases and 2 bases, there was a span of 13 bases. CDR3 bases: TGTGCCACCAGCTCATGGGAACCCCCCTACGAGCAGTACTTC. Encoded protein: CATSSWEPPYEQYF.

The count of this clone is one. The CDR3, as DNA: TGTGCCAGCAGTTACCCCGGGGGGGGATCGGAGACCCAGTACTTC. It encodes CASSYPGGGSETQYF. The chain uses TRBV6-6 and TRBJ2-5, with 8 bases fitting TRBD2. Germline assignment: CDR1 MNHNY and CDR2 SVGAGI (reference sequence). The CDR3 totals 15 residues. Trimming at V came to 2 bases and at J to 5 bases, leaving 7 bases not matched to a gene.

This clone was seen once. V gene TRBV19 combines with J gene TRBJ2-1; tentative D call: TRBD1 (6 bases). Trimming pared 6 bases from V and 8 bases from J, leaving 17 bases between. This CDR3 is built from 14 residues. Germline CDR1 LNHDA, CDR2 SQIVND (reference sequence). The CDR3 region has the DNA TGTGCCAGTAGGGCGGGCAGGGGCGTAGATGAGCAGTTCTTC. Its protein product is CASRAGRGVDEQFF.

This sequence joins TRBV25-1 and TRBJ2-5; 8 nucleotides agree with TRBD2. Germline CDR1 MGHDK, CDR2 SYGVNS. The CDR3 is made up of 14 amino acids. V was pared by 6 bases and J by 2 bases, with 5 bases of the junction left unmatched. The CDR3 sequence: CASSRGGAQETQYF. The CDR3 DNA reads as TGTGCCAGCAGCCGGGGGGGGGCTCAAGAGACCCAGTACTTC.

This chain connects TRBV30 to TRBJ2-2, with 11 bases matching TRBD1. Trimming removed 3 bases from V and 4 bases from J; junction bases left unmatched: 4. This CDR3 comprises 15 residues. The germline gives CDR1 GTSNPN, CDR2 SVGIG (reference sequence). DNA for the CDR3: TGTGCCTGGAGGGGGACAGGGGGTGGCACCGGGGAGCTGTTTTTT. Translating it yields CAWRGTGGGTGELFF.